This T cell receptor (beta chain) was sequenced for a study of CD8 T cells in ankylosing spondylitis. Broader study findings: The study identified a TCR beta motif of under ten highly homologous variants that appeared characteristic of ankylosing spondylitis blood. Past studies reported some motif variants in reactive arthritis synovial fluid and blood. Researchers reportedly found disease-linked clones significantly enriched in matched ankylosing spondylitis synovial fluid.

Remarks on this clonotype: Antigen: not known.

Trimming removed 5 bases from V and 5 bases from J, with 19 bases in between. CDR1 SEHNR and CDR2 FQNEAQ come from the germline V gene (reference sequence). The CDR3 is 15 residues long. Generation of TCR beta libraries employed quantitative 5'-RACE incorporating molecular barcodes. TCRdb re-called the 5' RACE reads through MiXCR, storing one row per CDR3 protein. The top ten clones hold about 19% of a sample with about 750,000 distinct CDR3 sequences, around 19% of them seen once. The rearrangement links TRBV7-9 to TRBJ2-7; D may be TRBD2 (6 bases). What was sequenced was blood, either unsorted or a sorted T cell fraction (not recorded which). The origin of this receptor is a male donor with ankylosing spondylitis. The CDR3 region has the DNA TGTGCCAGCAGCACGGGACTCCCCATATCCGACGAGCAGTACTTC. Its translation: CASSTGLPISDEQYF.